The clone carrying this T cell receptor beta chain was seen once. The data were obtained in a study of blood T cell repertoires in COVID-19. The data were produced by immunoSEQ multiplex PCR, yet TCRdb's version contains in-frame clones alone and is incomplete. This sample yields some 250,000 clones, of which approximately 86% are seen a single time; about 2.1% belongs to the top ten. The sequenced sample was peripheral blood. The sequence was collected from a man aged 25-45 years with active or convalescent COVID-19.

The CDR3 bases are TGTGCCAGCTCACCGCCAACCTACGAAAAACTGTTTTTT. It codes for CASSPPTYEKLFF. This chain connects TRBV18 to TRBJ1-4; D remains unclear. Germline lookup yields CDR1 KGHSH and CDR2 LQKENI. V lost 3 bases, J lost 8 bases, and 10 bases lay in between. This CDR3 region has 13 residues.